These 18 T cell receptor beta chains originate from one sample sequenced in a study of blood T cell repertoires in COVID-19. Assay used: immunoSEQ multiplex PCR; TCRdb lists only in-frame clones, some missing. The repertoire holds approximately 280,000 clones, with around 86% as singletons. What was sequenced was peripheral blood. The receptors shown here come from a woman between 25 and 40 years old who had recovered from COVID-19.

The J gene is TRBJ2-2, the V gene TRBV28, with 7 nucleotides matching TRBD1. Losses at the gene ends were 8 bases for V and 3 bases for J; bases not matched to a gene: 3. The CDR3 extends over 13 amino acids. Germline V gene lookup returns CDR1 MDHEN and CDR2 SYDVKM. The chain's CDR3 is CASETGDTGELFF. CDR3 coding DNA: TGTGCCAGCGAAACAGGGGACACCGGGGAGCTGTTTTTT.

Notes on this clone: One base away lies a much larger clone, so this may be a sequencing read error. V usage is TRBV6-2 or TRBV6-3 and J usage is TRBJ2-7; D unclear. Trimming stripped 6 bases from V and 0 bases from J, with 6 bases between. The CDR3 is 12 amino acids. Per germline, CDR1 MNHEY and CDR2 SVGEGT. CDR3 sequence reads: CASSVSSYEQYF. In DNA form, the CDR3 reads TGTGCCAGCAGCGTTAGCTCCTACGAGCAGTACTTC.

The rearrangement uses TRBV7-9 and TRBJ2-3, with TRBD1 matching 7 bases. The germline gives CDR1 SEHNR, CDR2 FQNEAQ (reference sequence). This CDR3 comprises 14 residues. V lost 2 bases and J lost 4; bases outside the gene matches: 3. CDR3 sequence (DNA): TGTGCCAGCAGCTTAAGCCAGGGGGCAGATACGCAGTATTTT. It codes for CASSLSQGADTQYF.

V gene TRBV6-6 combines with J gene TRBJ1-1; 9 bases are shared with TRBD1. The V gene's germline CDR1 is MNHNY and CDR2 SVGAGI (reference sequence). The CDR3 is 13 residues long. J lost 7 bases, V lost 4 bases, and 4 bases had no gene match. CDR3 nucleotide sequence: TGTGCCAGCAGTTTACGACAGGGGGGTGAAGCTTTCTTT. Translated, it gives CASSLRQGGEAFF.

The chain uses TRBV5-5 and TRBJ2-7, with 11 positions matching TRBD1. The CDR3 runs to 15 residues. The germline gives CDR1 SGHKS, CDR2 YYEKEE (reference sequence). J was trimmed by 5 bases and V by 0 bases; bases with no gene match: 4. Here the CDR3 reads CASSLEDRGRHEQYF. CDR3 coding DNA: TGTGCCAGCAGCTTGGAGGACAGGGGGCGCCACGAGCAGTACTTC.

The chain joins TRBV4-1 to TRBJ2-3; 13 bases line up with TRBD2. V trimming: 1 base; J trimming: 4 bases; junction bases outside the gene matches: 5. CDR1 and CDR2 (germline): MGHRA, YSYEKL. The CDR3 runs to 17 residues. The CDR3 region is CASSQAGLAGASDTQYF. The CDR3 coding sequence is TGCGCCAGCAGCCAAGCAGGACTAGCGGGGGCCTCAGATACGCAGTATTTT.

The chain is built from TRBV5-8 and TRBJ2-5; 10 nucleotides align to TRBD1. Germline V lookup: CDR1 SGHTS, CDR2 YDEGEE. The CDR3 contains 15 residues. V lost 4 bases, J lost 5 bases, and 8 bases stayed unmatched. DNA for the CDR3: TGTGCCAGCAGCAAGACAGGGGGCGGGGACGAGACCCAGTACTTC. Translated, it gives CASSKTGGGDETQYF.

The chain has TRBV6-5 and TRBJ1-4; 8 bases fit TRBD1. V lost 5 bases to trimming and J lost 7 bases; unmatched junction nucleotides: 9. The V gene's germline CDR1 is MNHEY and CDR2 SVGAGI. The CDR3 extends over 15 amino acids. The CDR3 loop is CASSLPDRGIEKLFF. CDR3 coding DNA: TGTGCCAGCAGTCTCCCAGACAGGGGTATTGAAAAACTGTTTTTT.

This clone was detected only a few times. The chain recombines TRBV7-6 with TRBJ2-1; 10 bases fit TRBD2. Germline V gives CDR1 SGHVS, CDR2 FNYEAQ. The CDR3 consists of 18 residues. V was clipped by 7 bases and J by 8 bases; unmatched bases: 20. CDR3 protein: CASTPSGRASYIGDEQFF. The CDR3 DNA is TGTGCCAGCACCCCCAGCGGGAGGGCCTCGTATATCGGCGATGAGCAGTTCTTC. The whole variable domain, remainder taken from reference TRBV7-6 and TRBJ2-1, is GAGVSQSPRYKVTKRGQDVALRCDPISGHVSLYWYRQALGQGPEFLTYFNYEAQQDKSGLPNDRFSAERPEGSISTLTIQRTEQRDSAMYRCASTPSGRASYIGDEQFFGPGTRLTVL.

The chain couples TRBV15 to TRBJ2-7; TRBD1 is a possible D gene (5 bases). Germline V lookup: CDR1 LNHNV, CDR2 YYDKDF (reference sequence). V was clipped by 0 bases and J by 5 bases, with 17 bases between them. The CDR3 totals 16 residues. CDR3 nucleotides: TGTGCCACCAGCAGAGATCAGGCCAGGGTGGTCCACGAGCAGTACTTC. It yields the protein CATSRDQARVVHEQYF.

The chain couples TRBV27 to TRBJ1-2; D is ambiguous. Germline V gene sequence: CDR1 MNHEY, CDR2 SMNVEV (reference sequence). The CDR3 is made up of 13 amino acids. V lost 5 bases to trimming and J lost 1 base, with 8 bases between them. Written as DNA, the CDR3 is TGTGCCAGCAGTGACGGAGATAACTATGGCTACACCTTC. Residues: CASSDGDNYGYTF.

The V call is TRBV2, the J call TRBJ1-5; possible D gene TRBD1, 5 bases. V was pared by 6 bases and J by 7 bases, with 10 bases between. The V gene's germline CDR1 is SNHLY and CDR2 FYNNEI. The CDR3 covers 12 residues. The CDR3 DNA reads as TGTGCCAGCAGCCTAACAGGCCAGCCCCAGCATTTT. Encoded protein: CASSLTGQPQHF.

This clone was seen only a few times. The chain is built from TRBV10-3 and TRBJ2-7; the D gene is possibly TRBD1 (8 bases). In germline, CDR1 is ENHRY, CDR2 SYGVKD. The CDR3 totals 14 residues. V lost 11 bases, J lost 0 bases, and 17 bases lay in between. CDR3 DNA sequence: TGTGCCGTCCCGGGGGGACAGGCCTCCTACGAGCAGTACTTC. This codes for CAVPGGQASYEQYF.

This chain links TRBV27 with TRBJ2-1; the match to TRBD2 covers 10 bases. Germline lookup yields CDR1 MNHEY and CDR2 SMNVEV (reference sequence). The CDR3 runs 16 residues. Trimming at V came to 5 bases and at J to 2 bases, leaving 6 bases not matched to a gene. In DNA, the CDR3 is TGTGCCAGCAGTCCGACTAGCGGGCTGGCCTACAATGAGCAGTTCTTC. It codes for CASSPTSGLAYNEQFF.

The gene calls are TRBV28 and TRBJ2-1; D might be TRBD2 (6 bases). From germline, CDR1 is MDHEN and CDR2 SYDVKM. Trimming removed 6 bases at V and 2 bases at J, with 14 bases between. CDR3 size: 15 residues. The CDR3 protein is CASRVGLSPYNEQFF. The CDR3 DNA sequence: TGTGCCAGCAGGGTGGGACTCTCCCCCTACAATGAGCAGTTCTTC.

The chain carries TRBV10-3 and TRBJ1-1; 7 bases agree with TRBD1. Germline loops: CDR1 ENHRY, CDR2 SYGVKD. With V trimmed by 2 bases and J by 6 bases, 6 bases remained unmatched. The CDR3 is 14 residues long. The CDR3 loop is CAISEGPGGPEAFF. In DNA form, the CDR3 reads TGTGCCATCAGTGAGGGACCAGGGGGTCCTGAAGCTTTCTTT.

The chain recombines TRBV24-1 with TRBJ2-1; 11 nucleotides agree with TRBD2. The V segment lost 4 bases and the J segment 6 bases; nucleotides outside the gene matches: 7. The CDR3 spans 16 residues. Germline lookup yields CDR1 KGHDR and CDR2 SFDVKD. CDR3 in amino acids: CATSDTSGSRGNEQFF. For the CDR3, the DNA is TGTGCCACCAGTGACACTAGCGGGAGTCGGGGCAATGAGCAGTTCTTC.

The V call is TRBV9, the J call TRBJ2-1, with a possible D match to TRBD1 (6 bases). Trimming pared 0 bases from V and 6 bases from J, leaving 16 bases between. Germline assignment: CDR1 SGDLS and CDR2 YYNGEE. This CDR3 contains 16 residues. The CDR3 DNA reads TGTGCCAGCAGCGTAGAGGACCTAGGGGGAATCAATGAGCAGTTCTTC. Translation gives CASSVEDLGGINEQFF.